This T cell receptor (beta chain) appears in the sequencing data of a study of shared clonotypes between healthy human individuals. Whole-study findings and limits: Of the naive CD4 clonotypes, roughly 5.5% were shared across a few donors. What naive subsets generally showed was a larger estimated richness than memory subsets showed.

The input for sorted-subset replicate PCRs was approximately 210 ng DNA, 25,000 to 35,000 T cell genomes. The assay was immunoSEQ multiplex PCR, and TCRdb's table has in-frame clones only and misses some. The table includes around 2,000,000 clones, about 92% detected once. V was shortened by 10 bases and J by 0 bases, with 12 bases between the two germline ends. The germline CDR1 and CDR2 sequences are MNHEY and SVGAGI. CDR3 size: 13 residues. This clone was seen more than once but under ten times. What it binds is not known. CD45RO-negative cells were positively selected for CCR7, leaving out terminally differentiated effector memory CD45RA+ cells.

V is TRBV6-5 and J is TRBJ1-1; no clear D gene. This sequence was found in a man in his late teens or twenties in good health. Some clones in this sample may be carry-over from other donors' samples. Sequenced input: naive CD8+ T cells from PBMCs. The CDR3 loop is CATGRSMNTEAFF. For the CDR3, the DNA is TGTGCCACCGGCCGCTCAATGAACACTGAAGCTTTCTTT.